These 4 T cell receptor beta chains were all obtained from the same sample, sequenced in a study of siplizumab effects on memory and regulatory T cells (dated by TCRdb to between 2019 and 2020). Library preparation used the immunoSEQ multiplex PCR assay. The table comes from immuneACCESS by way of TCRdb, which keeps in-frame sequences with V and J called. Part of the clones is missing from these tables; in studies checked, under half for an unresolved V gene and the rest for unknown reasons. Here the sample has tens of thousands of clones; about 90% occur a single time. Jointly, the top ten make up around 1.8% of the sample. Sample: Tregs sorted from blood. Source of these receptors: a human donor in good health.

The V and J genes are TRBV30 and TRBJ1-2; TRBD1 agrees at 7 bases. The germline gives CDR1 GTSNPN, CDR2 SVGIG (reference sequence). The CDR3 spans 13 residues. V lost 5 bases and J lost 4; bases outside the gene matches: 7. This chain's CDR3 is CAWGEQGPYGYTF. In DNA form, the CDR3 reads TGTGCCTGGGGCGAACAGGGGCCCTATGGCTACACCTTC.

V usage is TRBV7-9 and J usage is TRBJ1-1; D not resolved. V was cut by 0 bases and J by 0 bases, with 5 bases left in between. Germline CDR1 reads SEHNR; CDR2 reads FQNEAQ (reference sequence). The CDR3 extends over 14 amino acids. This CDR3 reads CASSLAVLNTEAFF. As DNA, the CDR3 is TGTGCCAGCAGCTTAGCAGTGTTGAACACTGAAGCTTTCTTT.

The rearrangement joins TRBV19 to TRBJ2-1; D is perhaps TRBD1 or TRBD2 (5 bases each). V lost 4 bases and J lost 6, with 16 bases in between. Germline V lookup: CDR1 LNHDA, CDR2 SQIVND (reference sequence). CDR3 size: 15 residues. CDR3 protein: CASSTRGIWGNEQFF. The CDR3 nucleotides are TGTGCCAGTAGTACGAGGGGTATCTGGGGCAATGAGCAGTTCTTC.

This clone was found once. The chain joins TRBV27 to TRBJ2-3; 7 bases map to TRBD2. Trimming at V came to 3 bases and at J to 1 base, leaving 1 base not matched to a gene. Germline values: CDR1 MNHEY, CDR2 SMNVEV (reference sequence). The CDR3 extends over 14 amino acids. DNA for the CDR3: TGTGCCAGCAGTTTTCTAGCGGGCACAGATACGCAGTATTTT. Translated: CASSFLAGTDTQYF.